Each of the 8 T cell receptor beta chains below was sequenced from the same sample in a study of blood T cell repertoires in COVID-19. The method was immunoSEQ multiplex PCR; TCRdb's version includes in-frame clones alone and lacks a portion of them. The profile shows tens of thousands of clones, about 88% of them singletons. Sequencing was carried out using peripheral blood. The receptors come from a human donor in a cohort sampled during active COVID-19.

This chain uses TRBV19 with TRBJ1-2; 9 bases fit TRBD1. Unmatched junction bases numbered 8, after V lost 7 bases and J lost 8 bases. CDR1 is LNHDA and CDR2 is SQIVND in the germline V gene (reference sequence). This CDR3 is built from 13 residues. The CDR3 region has the DNA TGTGCCAGTACTTCACAGGGGGCGCAGGGCTACACCTTC. Translated: CASTSQGAQGYTF. The entire variable domain, with the rest obtained from reference TRBV19 and TRBJ1-2, is as follows: DGGITQSPKYLFRKEGQNVTLSCEQNLNHDAMYWYRQDPGQGLRLIYYSQIVNDFQKGDIAEGYSVSREKKESFPLTVTSAQKNPTAFYLCASTSQGAQGYTFGSGTRLTVV.

V gene TRBV4-3 combines with J gene TRBJ1-1; TRBD1 might be the D (6 bases). Per germline, CDR1 LGHNA and CDR2 YSLEER. This CDR3 has 17 residues. Trimming took 3 bases from V and 5 from J, leaving 22 bases between them. As DNA, the CDR3 is TGCGCCAGCAGCCAGGCCCCAGGGGCCTTTGCGTGGACTGAAGCTTTCTTT. It translates to CASSQAPGAFAWTEAFF.

The chain has TRBV19 and TRBJ2-1, with TRBD2 identical over 12 bases. V shed 0 bases and J 15 bases; nucleotides not matched to a gene: 9. The germline V gene encodes CDR1 LNHDA and CDR2 SQIVND (reference sequence). The CDR3 contains 15 residues. The CDR3 loop is CASSIDWASGGAVFF. CDR3 sequence (DNA): TGTGCCAGTAGTATAGATTGGGCTAGCGGGGGGGCTGTGTTCTTC. Full variable domain (remainder filled in from reference TRBV19 and TRBJ2-1): DGGITQSPKYLFRKEGQNVTLSCEQNLNHDAMYWYRQDPGQGLRLIYYSQIVNDFQKGDIAEGYSVSREKKESFPLTVTSAQKNPTAFYLCASSIDWASGGAVFFGPGTRLTVL.

The V gene is TRBV7-2, the J gene TRBJ2-3; 7 bases are a match to TRBD2. The length of the CDR3 is 14 residues. The J segment lost 2 bases and the V segment lost 4 bases, leaving 3 bases of the junction unmatched. Germline V lookup: CDR1 SGHTA, CDR2 FQGNSA. The CDR3 DNA reads TGTGCCAGCAGCTCGGGACTATCCACAGATACGCAGTATTTT. Translated: CASSSGLSTDTQYF.

The chain has TRBV7-8 and TRBJ2-3; TRBD2 might be the D (7 bases). This CDR3 contains 16 residues. Germline CDR1 reads SGHVS; CDR2 reads FQNEAQ. V lost 8 bases and J 4 bases, leaving 22 bases between the germline ends. The CDR3 protein is CASSLQAGAHADTQYF. The DNA for the CDR3 is TGTGCCAGCTCACTCCAGGCGGGGGCGCACGCAGATACGCAGTATTTT.

This clone counts as large. The chain recombines TRBV9 with TRBJ1-2; tentative D call: TRBD1 (5 bases). This CDR3 has 16 residues. Germline CDR1 reads SGDLS; CDR2 reads YYNGEE. V lost 4 bases and J lost 4, with 20 bases in between. This CDR3 reads CASSPFLPVTVYGYTF. CDR3 bases: TGTGCCAGCAGCCCCTTCCTCCCCGTGACAGTCTATGGCTACACCTTC.

The rearrangement links TRBV30 to TRBJ2-3, with a weak D call TRBD1 (6 bases). Germline values: CDR1 GTSNPN, CDR2 SVGIG (reference sequence). V was trimmed by 3 bases and J by 2 bases, leaving 12 bases between them. This CDR3 spans 14 amino acids. The CDR3 is CAWRDSLFTDTQYF. CDR3 nucleotide sequence: TGTGCCTGGAGGGACAGCCTGTTCACAGATACGCAGTATTTT.

The chain couples TRBV6-6 to TRBJ2-2; 8 bases align to TRBD2. CDR1 is MNHNY, CDR2 SVGAGI, per germline (reference sequence). V lost 6 bases, J lost 1 base, and 1 base stayed unmatched. CDR3 length equals 14 residues. CDR3 sequence reads: CASRTSENTGELFF. Written as DNA, the CDR3 is TGTGCCAGCAGGACTAGCGAGAACACCGGGGAGCTGTTTTTT.